This is a list of T cell receptor beta chains from one sample in a study of metastatic and nonmetastatic thyroid tumors. Using MiXCR, TCRdb re-called clones from the PCR reads. This repertoire shows over 25,000 clones, roughly 17% found once; its top ten account for about 4.2%. The sequenced sample consisted of blood. Source of these receptors: a female donor with papillary thyroid cancer or a benign thyroid nodule (not recorded which). Some clones in this sample may be carry-over from other donors' samples. Each CDR3 is given with its conserved first and last residue. The D gene is left open where the match is weak. Clone size is shown for a subset of rows, as once, few, many or a class of expanded clone.

d_call	v_call	j_call	clone_size	cdr3_nt	cdr3_aa
NA	TRBV2	TRBJ2-5	many	TGTGCCAGCAGTGAGGACACTCAAGAGACCCAGTACTTC	CASSEDTQETQYF
NA	TRBV20-1	TRBJ2-7	NA	TGCAGTGCTAGAGATCTTAGCTCCTACGAGCAGTACTTC	CSARDLSSYEQYF
TRBD2	TRBV9	TRBJ2-3	many	TGTGCCAGCAGCGCCCGAGGGCCTAGCGGGACAACCCCCACAGATACGCAGTATTTT	CASSARGPSGTTPTDTQYF
NA	TRBV2	TRBJ2-5	many	TGTGCCAGCAGTGAGGACCAGAAAGAGACCCAGTACTTC	CASSEDQKETQYF
NA	TRBV28	TRBJ1-3	medium-sized	TGTGCCAGCAGTTTATGGTCAGGAGACTCTGGAAACACCATATATTTT	CASSLWSGDSGNTIYF
NA	TRBV3-1	TRBJ2-6	many	TGTGCCAGCAGCCAAGATCCTTGGGGCACCGACTCTGGGGCCAACGTCCTGACTTTC	CASSQDPWGTDSGANVLTF
TRBD1	TRBV5-6	TRBJ1-6	few	TGTGCCAGCAGCTGGCATCGGACAGGGGGCGATCATAATTCACCCCTCCACTTT	CASSWHRTGGDHNSPLHF
TRBD1	TRBV6-4	TRBJ2-1	many	TGTGCCAGCAGTCCAGGACAGGGGTCATACAATGAGCAGTTCTTC	CASSPGQGSYNEQFF
TRBD1	TRBV28	TRBJ1-2	few	TGTGCCAGCAGTTTAGGACGAGACAGGGGGCCGGCCTATTGCTATGGCTACACCTTC	CASSLGRDRGPAYCYGYTF
TRBD2	TRBV4-3	TRBJ2-2	NA	TGCGCCAGCAGCCAAGGGCGGGAGTACACCGGGGAGCTGTTTTTT	CASSQGREYTGELFF
NA	TRBV28	TRBJ1-1	NA	TGTGCCAGCAGTTTAGGACTTCGAGCTTTCTTT	CASSLGLRAFF
TRBD2	TRBV12-3/TRBV12-4	TRBJ2-1	many	TGTGCCTCAAGGGGACTAGAAACTCGCAATGAGCAGTTCTTC	CASRGLETRNEQFF
NA	TRBV5-1	TRBJ2-7	NA	TGCGCCAGCACCTGGGTCCCTAGGGGGGACTACGAGCAGTACTTC	CASTWVPRGDYEQYF
TRBD1	TRBV6-6	TRBJ2-5	many	TGTGCCAGCAGTTACCGGGACAGCTACCAAGAGACCCAGTACTTC	CASSYRDSYQETQYF
TRBD1	TRBV15	TRBJ2-1	many	TGTGCCACCAGCACCAGGACAGGGGATGAGCAGTTCTTC	CATSTRTGDEQFF
TRBD1	TRBV19	TRBJ1-5	many	TGTGCCAGCCAGCAGACAGGGGCCCCTGTCCAGCCCCAGCATTTT	CASQQTGAPVQPQHF
NA	TRBV2	TRBJ2-5	NA	TGTGCCAGCAGAAAGCGATTCGGGCAGCTATCAATGGAGACCCAGTACTTC	CASRKRFGQLSMETQYF
TRBD1	TRBV20-1	TRBJ2-7	NA	TGCAGTGCTAACGGTGAGGGACAGGGTCGGTACGAGCAGTACTTC	CSANGEGQGRYEQYF
TRBD2	TRBV4-1	TRBJ2-3	many	TGCGCCAGCAGCCAATGGGGGGGAGTGGATACGCAGTATTTT	CASSQWGGVDTQYF
NA	TRBV20-1	TRBJ1-5	many	TGCAGTGCTACAGACTCCAGGGCTAGCAATCAGCCCCAGCATTTT	CSATDSRASNQPQHF
TRBD1	TRBV5-1	TRBJ2-2	many	TGCGCCAGCAGGAGGGGGCTGACAACCGGGGAGCTGTTTTTT	CASRRGLTTGELFF
NA	TRBV5-5	TRBJ2-2	many	TGTGCCAGCAGCTTGGTGGCGAGTGCAAGATACACCGGGGAGCTGTTTTTT	CASSLVASARYTGELFF
NA	TRBV14	TRBJ2-1	many	TGTGCCAGCAGCCAAGAGGATTTCAGCCTGGGCAATGAGCAGTTCTTC	CASSQEDFSLGNEQFF
TRBD1	TRBV6-1	TRBJ1-4	many	TGTGCCAGCAGTTCCCTACAGGGGGCGCATGAAAAACTGTTTTTT	CASSSLQGAHEKLFF
NA	TRBV7-3	TRBJ2-3	many	TGTGCCAGCAGCTTAGACATCGGCGATACGCAGTATTTT	CASSLDIGDTQYF
TRBD2	TRBV30	TRBJ2-1	many	TGTGCCTGGCTTTCTAGCGGGAGCGTCTACGATGAGCAGTTCTTC	CAWLSSGSVYDEQFF